The rows below give T cell receptor beta chains drawn from one sample of a study of blood T cells in healthy people across ages. TCRdb itself ran the 5' RACE reads through MiXCR, one entry per CDR3 protein. The table has under 1,000,000 distinct CDR3 sequences, around 34% seen once. Sequenced input: blood. The receptors shown here come from a man younger than 30 in good health. Both conserved end residues are part of each CDR3. Each record gives: J gene, V gene, D gene, clone size, CDR3 DNA, CDR3 protein. D genes are given only for firm matches. Rows give clone size only sometimes, using once, few, many, or a class for an expanded clone.

TRBJ1-1	TRBV27	NA	few	TGTGCCAGCAGTTTATCATGGGCAAACATGAACACTGAAGCTTTCTTT	CASSLSWANMNTEAFF
TRBJ2-3	TRBV5-1	NA	NA	TGCGCCAGCAGCACCCGGGGGTATACTTCACCCACAGATACGCAGTATTTT	CASSTRGYTSPTDTQYF
TRBJ2-5	TRBV20-1	NA	few	TGCAGTGCCGGCCGGACCCAGTACTTC	CSAGRTQYF
TRBJ2-3	TRBV20-1	NA	NA	TGCAGTGCACACATTTCTAGCGTCAAGTTACTCGCTAGCACAGATACGCAGTATTTT	CSAHISSVKLLASTDTQYF
TRBJ2-6	TRBV2	TRBD1	NA	TGTGCCAGCGGACAGGGAGAAACTGGGGCCAACGTCCTGACTTTC	CASGQGETGANVLTF
TRBJ2-2	TRBV5-1	NA	NA	TGCGCCAGCAGCTTCGCTTTGGACACCGGGGAGCTGTTTTTT	CASSFALDTGELFF
TRBJ2-3	TRBV7-2	NA	many	TGTGCCAGCAGCTTAGACTCAGATACGCAGTATTTT	CASSLDSDTQYF
TRBJ1-6	TRBV6-5	NA	NA	TGTGCCAGCAGTTACTCGACAGGCACACTGGATAATTCACCCCTCCACTTT	CASSYSTGTLDNSPLHF
TRBJ2-5	TRBV11-1	NA	few	TGTGCCAGCAGCTTAGAGGTAGTGAGGGCGGCCTACAATGAGCAGTACTTC	CASSLEVVRAAYNEQYF
TRBJ2-1	TRBV7-9	NA	NA	TGTGCCAGCAGCTTCACCGAAGAGACCCAGTTCTTC	CASSFTEETQFF
TRBJ2-7	TRBV29-1	TRBD2	few	TGCAGCGTTGAAGGGCGGGGGTCCTACAATGAGCAGTACTTC	CSVEGRGSYNEQYF
TRBJ2-4	TRBV28	TRBD1	NA	TGTGCCAGCGGAGGGACAGGTTCGAAAAACATTCAGTACTTC	CASGGTGSKNIQYF
TRBJ2-7	TRBV10-3	NA	NA	TGTGCCATCAGTGAGTCGATTTCCTCCCCGGCCTACGAGCAGTACTTC	CAISESISSPAYEQYF
TRBJ2-1	TRBV5-4	TRBD2	NA	TGTGCCAGCAGCCCGGGACTAGCGGGGGGAAGCTCCTACAATGAGCAGTTCTTC	CASSPGLAGGSSYNEQFF
TRBJ2-7	TRBV5-4	TRBD1	NA	TGTGCCAGCAGCTATCAGGACAGGGTTTACGAGCAGTACTTC	CASSYQDRVYEQYF
TRBJ1-4	TRBV20-1	NA	NA	TGCAGTGCCTGGGGCCCAACTAATGAAAAACTGTTTTTT	CSAWGPTNEKLFF
TRBJ2-7	TRBV20-1	NA	NA	TGCAGTGGTAGTAGCACAGCGGTGGACGAGCAGTACTTC	CSGSSTAVDEQYF
TRBJ1-5	TRBV20-1	TRBD1	few	TGCAGTGCTAGATTCGGACAGGTGGATCAGCCCCAGCATTTT	CSARFGQVDQPQHF
TRBJ2-6	TRBV11-2	NA	few	TGTGCCAGCAGCTTAGTAGGACAGCAAGTCTCTGGGGCCAACGTCCTGACTTTC	CASSLVGQQVSGANVLTF
TRBJ2-1	TRBV6-5	NA	many	TGTGCCAGCAGTTACTCGTCCGGGAATGAGCAGTTCTTC	CASSYSSGNEQFF
TRBJ2-1	TRBV29-1	TRBD2	NA	TGCAGCGTTATCGGGGGGGCCTCCTACAATGAGCAGTTCTTC	CSVIGGASYNEQFF
TRBJ1-5	TRBV6-6	TRBD1	NA	TGTGCCAGCAGTTACGTGGCAGGGGGCGCGTTGCAGCCCCAGCATTTT	CASSYVAGGALQPQHF
TRBJ1-5	TRBV7-2	NA	few	TGTGCCAGCAGCTTAGCGTATACGCATTTT	CASSLAYTHF
TRBJ1-2	TRBV29-1	NA	few	TGCAGCGTTGTGGGGGGGCCTAACTATGGCTACACCTTC	CSVVGGPNYGYTF
TRBJ2-5	TRBV5-1	NA	NA	TGCGCCAGCAGCGGACTGGACAGTCGGGCGTTGGATGAGCAGTACTTC	CASSGLDSRALDEQYF
TRBJ1-2	TRBV20-1	NA	NA	TGCAGTGCTCCCCGCCCGGGACCGCCTGGGGGTGGCTACACCTTC	CSAPRPGPPGGGYTF
TRBJ1-1	TRBV6-6	NA	few	TGTGCCAGTACCCTACTTTTAGGGGGTTTTGCTGAAGCTTTCTTT	CASTLLLGGFAEAFF
TRBJ2-1	TRBV12-3/TRBV12-4	TRBD2	few	TGTGCCAGCAGCTCGTACGGGACTAGCGGGGGACCGGGGGTTAATGAGCAGTTCTTC	CASSSYGTSGGPGVNEQFF
TRBJ1-1	TRBV29-1	NA	NA	TGCAGCGTTGTTGGAGGCCAGATCACTGAAGCTTTCTTT	CSVVGGQITEAFF
TRBJ2-3	TRBV6-5	NA	NA	TGTGCCAGCAAGAGGCAGGGCACAGATACGCAGTATTTT	CASKRQGTDTQYF
TRBJ2-1	TRBV28	TRBD2	NA	TGTGCCAGCCCACCCCGGGGGGTTAGGGTTGAGCAGTTCTTC	CASPPRGVRVEQFF
TRBJ1-5	TRBV5-1	TRBD1	few	TGCGCCAGCAGTCGGGACGGGACAGGGGGCAATCAGCCCCAGCATTTT	CASSRDGTGGNQPQHF
TRBJ2-3	TRBV5-1	NA	few	TGCGCCAGCAGCTTGGCCGAGAGGGAAGATACGCAGTATTTT	CASSLAEREDTQYF
TRBJ2-5	TRBV2	TRBD1	few	TGTGCCAGCAGGGCGACAGGGAACAATGAGCAGTACTTC	CASRATGNNEQYF
TRBJ2-1	TRBV5-5	TRBD1	many	TGTGCCAGCAGCCGGACAGGGACGAATGAGCAGTTCTTC	CASSRTGTNEQFF
TRBJ2-5	TRBV5-1	NA	many	TGCGCCAGCAGCCCCATGGGGGCTCAAGAGACCCAGTACTTC	CASSPMGAQETQYF
TRBJ1-1	TRBV5-5	NA	NA	TGTGCCAGCAGCTGGACAGAGAACACTGAAGCTTTCTTT	CASSWTENTEAFF